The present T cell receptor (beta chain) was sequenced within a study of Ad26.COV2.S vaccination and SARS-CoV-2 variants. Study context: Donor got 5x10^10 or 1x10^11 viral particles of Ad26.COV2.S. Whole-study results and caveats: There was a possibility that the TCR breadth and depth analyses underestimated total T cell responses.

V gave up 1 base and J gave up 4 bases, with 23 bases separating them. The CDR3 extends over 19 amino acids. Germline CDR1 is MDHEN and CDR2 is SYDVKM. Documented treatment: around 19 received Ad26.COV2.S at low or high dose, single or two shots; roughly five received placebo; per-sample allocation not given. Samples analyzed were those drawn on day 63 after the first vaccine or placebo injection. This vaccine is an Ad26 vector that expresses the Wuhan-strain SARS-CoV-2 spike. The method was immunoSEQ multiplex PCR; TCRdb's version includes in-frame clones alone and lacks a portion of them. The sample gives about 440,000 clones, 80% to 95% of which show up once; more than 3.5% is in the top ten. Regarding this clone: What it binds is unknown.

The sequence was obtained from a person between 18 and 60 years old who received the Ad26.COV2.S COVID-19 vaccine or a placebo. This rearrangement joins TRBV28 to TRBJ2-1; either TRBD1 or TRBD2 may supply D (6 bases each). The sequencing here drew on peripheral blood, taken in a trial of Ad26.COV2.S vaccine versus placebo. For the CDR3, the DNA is TGTGCCAGCAGTTTATCTAGGAGCGGCGGGACAAAAAGGTACAATGAGCAGTTCTTC. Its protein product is CASSLSRSGGTKRYNEQFF.